The clone carrying this TCR beta chain was counted only a few times. Its antigen is still unknown. The CDR3 spans 16 residues. V was clipped by 2 bases and J by 3 bases; unmatched bases: 4. Germline CDR1 ENHRY, CDR2 SYGVKD. Template-switching 5'RACE yielded the TCR cDNA; a universal primer site and UMIs were added in the process. MiXCR, applied by TCRdb to the 5' RACE reads, yields one record per CDR3 protein. The sample comprises approximately 300,000 distinct CDR3 sequences, around 7.3% of which are singletons, and 15% to 20% rests with the top ten. The record originates from a study of T cells after yellow fever vaccination. Notes on the study in general: The study noted that FACS-sorted repertoires could contain abundant clonotypes contaminating from the bulk population.

The J gene is TRBJ2-2, the V gene TRBV10-3; 9 bases are a match to TRBD2. Sequencing was performed on PBMCs, taken 35 to 50 days after the first yellow fever vaccination. This receptor was identified in a man aged 18 to 35 who received the YFV17D yellow fever vaccine. CDR3 protein: CAISERLADDTGELFF. In DNA form, the CDR3 reads TGTGCCATCAGTGAGAGACTAGCGGACGACACCGGGGAGCTGTTTTTT.